Sequencing of this TCR beta chain was carried out in a study of blood T cells in healthy people across ages. The overall study: With template switching, about one barcoded beta molecule was captured per two T cells.

V lost 4 bases to trimming and J lost 0 bases, with 12 bases between them. This CDR3 contains 15 residues. The V gene's germline CDR1 is LGHDT and CDR2 YNNKEL (reference sequence). Healthy individuals of Caucasian origin from Russia, aged roughly 6 to 90, served as donors. Per sample, extraction of total RNA gave at least 5 micrograms in every case. Overall study results and limits: Age brought a roughly linear fall in TCR beta diversity measured per million T cells.

Using a J-beta primer mix together with a sample-barcoded 5' primer, a second PCR was run for 7 to 11 cycles. TCRdb redid the calling of the 5' RACE reads with MiXCR, one entry per CDR3 protein. This sample has about a million distinct CDR3 sequences, with around 48% found just once. This clonotype came up a few times. Antigen specificity is unknown. The receptor was derived from a man younger than 40 in good health. The sample comprised blood. The gene calls are TRBV3-1 and TRBJ1-1; D might be TRBD1 (5 bases). The CDR3, as DNA: TGTGCCAGCAGCCTGGACACGATATTGAACACTGAAGCTTTCTTT. This encodes CASSLDTILNTEAFF.